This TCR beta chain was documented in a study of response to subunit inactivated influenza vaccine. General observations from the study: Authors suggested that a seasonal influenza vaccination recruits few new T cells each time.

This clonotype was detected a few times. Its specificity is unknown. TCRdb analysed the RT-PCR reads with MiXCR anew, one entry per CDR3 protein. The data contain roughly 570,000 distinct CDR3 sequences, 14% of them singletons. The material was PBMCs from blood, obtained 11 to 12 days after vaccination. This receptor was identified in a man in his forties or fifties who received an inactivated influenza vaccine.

In nucleotides, the CDR3 is TGTGCCTGGAACAATGCTGTCTCTGGAAACACCATATATTTT. Translating it yields CAWNNAVSGNTIYF. This sequence joins TRBV30 and TRBJ1-3; D is undetermined. Germline V CDR1 and CDR2: GTSNPN, SVGIG (reference sequence). This CDR3 has 14 residues. Trimming cost V 4 bases and J 0 bases, with 10 bases left between them. Using reference TRBV30 and TRBJ1-3 for the parts outside the CDR3, the full variable domain is SQTIHQWPATLVQPVGSPLSLECTVEGTSNPNLYWYRQAAGRGLQLLFYSVGIGQISSEVPQNLSASRPQDRQFILSSKKLLLSDSGFYLCAWNNAVSGNTIYFGEGSWLTVV.